This TCR beta chain was captured by sequencing in a study of shared clonotypes between healthy human individuals. Study-wide results and limits: Clonotype sharing across several donors was observed for around 5% of naive CD4 clonotypes.

This clone was detected only a few times. The antigen is not known. The same CDR3 is also encoded by other DNA sequences in this sample. The test was conducted at deep level. The table came from immunoSEQ multiplex PCR; TCRdb's copy has only in-frame clones and leaves some out. This sample carries about a million clones, 76% of them seen once, and the ten largest clones take 1.5%. The sequence was obtained from a man between 18 and 35 years old in good health. The sample was memory CD4+ T cells sorted from blood. Subset denoted: CD45RA-negative fraction.

The CDR3 nucleotides read TGTGCCTGGAGTATGGGATTTAACTATGGCTACACCTTC. As protein: CAWSMGFNYGYTF. The V gene is TRBV30, the J gene TRBJ1-2; no clear D gene. Germline V gene lookup returns CDR1 GTSNPN and CDR2 SVGIG (reference sequence). CDR3 size: 13 residues. V lost 2 bases and J 1 base, leaving 8 bases between the germline ends. The whole variable domain, filled in from reference TRBV30 and TRBJ1-2, reads SQTIHQWPATLVQPVGSPLSLECTVEGTSNPNLYWYRQAAGRGLQLLFYSVGIGQISSEVPQNLSASRPQDRQFILSSKKLLLSDSGFYLCAWSMGFNYGYTFGSGTRLTVV.